The present entry profiles one TCR beta chain with its context. The antigen is undetermined. The sample comes from a study of T-cell reconstitution after alpha-beta-depleted transplantation in children. Study-level points and caveats: When one year had passed after transplant, most T-cell counts and diversity came from newly produced T cells. The origin of alpha-beta T cells about two months after transplant was reportedly several hundred expanded graft clones. Recipient T cells and thymic progenitors that survived were the source of the high TCRbeta diversity seen at day 60 in some patients.

As it was prepared, the TCRbeta library received unique molecular identifiers. TCRdb processed the PCR reads anew with MiXCR; each CDR3 protein has one entry. The sample lists 200,000 to 250,000 distinct CDR3 sequences; roughly 8.1% were seen once. Looked up from germline, CDR1 is MGHRA and CDR2 is YSYEKL. This CDR3 is built from 15 residues. Unmatched junction bases numbered 6, after V lost 3 bases and J lost 2 bases. This sequence joins TRBV4-1 and TRBJ2-7; TRBD2 matches 8 bases. The receptor comes from a male patient between 2 and 10 years old who had a stem cell transplant for acute myeloid leukemia, so the T cells may come from the graft donor. The sample here was PBMCs, mostly from graft donor cells, taken 360 days after TCRalphabeta/CD19-depleted stem cell transplant. In nucleotides, the CDR3 is TGCGCCAGCAGCCAGGCGCGGGGGGCAACCTACGAGCAGTACTTC. It specifies CASSQARGATYEQYF.